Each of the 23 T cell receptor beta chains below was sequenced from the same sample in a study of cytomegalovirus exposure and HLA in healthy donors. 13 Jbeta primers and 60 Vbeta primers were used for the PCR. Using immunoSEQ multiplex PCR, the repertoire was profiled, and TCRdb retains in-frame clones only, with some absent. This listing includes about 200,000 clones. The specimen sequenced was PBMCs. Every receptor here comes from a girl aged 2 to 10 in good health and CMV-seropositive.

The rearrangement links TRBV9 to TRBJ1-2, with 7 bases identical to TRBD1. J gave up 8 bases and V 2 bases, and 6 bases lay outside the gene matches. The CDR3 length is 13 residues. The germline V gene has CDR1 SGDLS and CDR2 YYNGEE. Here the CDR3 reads CASSVRQGQGYTF. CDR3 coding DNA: TGTGCCAGCAGCGTGAGACAGGGACAAGGCTACACCTTC.

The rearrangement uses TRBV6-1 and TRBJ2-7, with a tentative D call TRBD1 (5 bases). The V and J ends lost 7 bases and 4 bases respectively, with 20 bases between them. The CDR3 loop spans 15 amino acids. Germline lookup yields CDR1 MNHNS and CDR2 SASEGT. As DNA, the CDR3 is TGTGCCAGCAACCCCCCTGTACAGGAGTTATACGAGCAGTACTTC. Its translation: CASNPPVQELYEQYF.

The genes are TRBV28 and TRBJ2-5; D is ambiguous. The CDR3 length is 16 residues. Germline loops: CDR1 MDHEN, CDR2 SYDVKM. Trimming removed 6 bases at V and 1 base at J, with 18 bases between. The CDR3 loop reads CASRPIQWPPQETQYF. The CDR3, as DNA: TGTGCCAGCAGGCCCATTCAGTGGCCGCCCCAAGAGACCCAGTACTTC.

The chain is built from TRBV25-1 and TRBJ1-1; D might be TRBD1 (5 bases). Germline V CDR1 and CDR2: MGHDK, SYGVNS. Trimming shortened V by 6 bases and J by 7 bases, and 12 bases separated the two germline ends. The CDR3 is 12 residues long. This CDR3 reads CASRERGSEAFF. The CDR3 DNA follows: TGTGCCAGCAGAGAAAGGGGCAGTGAAGCTTTCTTT.

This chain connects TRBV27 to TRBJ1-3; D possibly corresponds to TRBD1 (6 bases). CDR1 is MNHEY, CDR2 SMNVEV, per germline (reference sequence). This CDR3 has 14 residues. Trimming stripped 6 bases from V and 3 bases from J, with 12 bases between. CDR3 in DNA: TGTGCCAGCAGAGCCGGGACAAATGGAAACACCATATATTTT. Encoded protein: CASRAGTNGNTIYF.

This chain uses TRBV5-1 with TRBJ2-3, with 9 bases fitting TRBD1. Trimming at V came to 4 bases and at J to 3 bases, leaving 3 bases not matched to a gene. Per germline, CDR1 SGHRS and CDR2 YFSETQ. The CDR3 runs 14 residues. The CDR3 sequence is CASSRDRETDTQYF. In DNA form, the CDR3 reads TGCGCCAGCAGCCGGGACAGGGAGACAGATACGCAGTATTTT.

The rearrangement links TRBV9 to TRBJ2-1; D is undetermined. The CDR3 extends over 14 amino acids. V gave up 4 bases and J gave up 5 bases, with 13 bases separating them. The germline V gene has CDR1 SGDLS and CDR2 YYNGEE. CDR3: CASSFAQTDNEQFF. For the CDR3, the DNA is TGTGCCAGCAGCTTTGCGCAAACGGACAATGAGCAGTTCTTC.

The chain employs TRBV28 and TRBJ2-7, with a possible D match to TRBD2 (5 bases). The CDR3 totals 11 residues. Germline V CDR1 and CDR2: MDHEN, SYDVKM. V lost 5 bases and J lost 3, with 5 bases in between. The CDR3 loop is CASSGLYEQYF. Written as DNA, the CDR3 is TGTGCCAGCAGTGGACTCTACGAGCAGTACTTC. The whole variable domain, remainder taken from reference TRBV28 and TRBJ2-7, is DVKVTQSSRYLVKRTGEKVFLECVQDMDHENMFWYRQDPGLGLRLIYFSYDVKMKEKGDIPEGYSVSREKKERFSLILESASTNQTSMYLCASSGLYEQYFGPGTRLTVT.

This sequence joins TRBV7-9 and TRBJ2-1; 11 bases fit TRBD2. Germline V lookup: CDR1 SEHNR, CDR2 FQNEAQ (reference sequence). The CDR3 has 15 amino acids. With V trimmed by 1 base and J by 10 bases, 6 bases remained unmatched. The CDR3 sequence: CASSLELAGGREQFF. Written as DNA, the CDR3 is TGTGCCAGCAGCTTAGAGCTAGCGGGAGGTCGGGAGCAGTTCTTC.

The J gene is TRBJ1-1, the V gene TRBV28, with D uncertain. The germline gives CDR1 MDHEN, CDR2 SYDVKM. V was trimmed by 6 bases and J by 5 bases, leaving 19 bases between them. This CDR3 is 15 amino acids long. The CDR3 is CASRSPGGYFTEAFF. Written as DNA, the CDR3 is TGTGCCAGCAGGTCCCCGGGAGGCTACTTTACTGAAGCTTTCTTT.

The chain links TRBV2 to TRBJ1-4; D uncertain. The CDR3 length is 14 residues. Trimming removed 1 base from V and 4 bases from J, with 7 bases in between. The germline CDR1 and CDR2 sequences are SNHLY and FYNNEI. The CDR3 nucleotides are TGTGCCAGCAGTGAAGGTCCCCGTAATGAAAAACTGTTTTTT. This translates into CASSEGPRNEKLFF.

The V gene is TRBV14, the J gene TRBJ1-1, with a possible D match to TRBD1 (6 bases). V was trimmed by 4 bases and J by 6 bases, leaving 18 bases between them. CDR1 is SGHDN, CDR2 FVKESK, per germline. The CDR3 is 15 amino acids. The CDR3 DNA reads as TGTGCCAGCAGCCTACGTCGGGGGGCTAAGGCTGAAGCTTTCTTT. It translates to CASSLRRGAKAEAFF.

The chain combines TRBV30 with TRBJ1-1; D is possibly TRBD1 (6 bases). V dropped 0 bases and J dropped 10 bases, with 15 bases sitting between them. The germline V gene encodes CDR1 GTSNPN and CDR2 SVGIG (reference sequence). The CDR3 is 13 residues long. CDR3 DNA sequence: TGTGCCTGGAGTGTACTAGGGGACAAGGGAGCTTTCTTT. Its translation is CAWSVLGDKGAFF.

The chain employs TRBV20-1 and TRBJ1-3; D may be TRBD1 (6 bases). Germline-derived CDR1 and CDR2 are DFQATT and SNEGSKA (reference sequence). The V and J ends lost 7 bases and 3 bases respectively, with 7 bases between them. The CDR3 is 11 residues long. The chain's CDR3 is CSGTDGNTIYF. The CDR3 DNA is TGCAGTGGGACAGATGGAAACACCATATATTTT.

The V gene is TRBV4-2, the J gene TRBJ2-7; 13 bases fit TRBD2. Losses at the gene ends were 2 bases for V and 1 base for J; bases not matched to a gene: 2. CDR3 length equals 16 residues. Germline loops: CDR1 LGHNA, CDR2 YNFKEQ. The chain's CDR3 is CASSQRLAGGSYEQYF. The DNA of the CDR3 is TGTGCCAGCAGCCAAAGACTAGCGGGAGGTTCCTACGAGCAGTACTTC.

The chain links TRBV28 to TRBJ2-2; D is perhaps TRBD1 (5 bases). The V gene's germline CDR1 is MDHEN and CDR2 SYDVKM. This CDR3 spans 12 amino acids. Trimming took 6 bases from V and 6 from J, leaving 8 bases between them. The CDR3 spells CASRQGSGELFF. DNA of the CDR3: TGTGCCAGCAGGCAGGGATCCGGGGAGCTGTTTTTT.

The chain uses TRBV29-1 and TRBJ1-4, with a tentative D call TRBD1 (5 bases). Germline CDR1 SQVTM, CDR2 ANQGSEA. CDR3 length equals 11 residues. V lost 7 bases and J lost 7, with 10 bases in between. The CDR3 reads CSGGTPEKLFF. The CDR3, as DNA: TGCAGCGGCGGGACCCCTGAAAAACTGTTTTTT.

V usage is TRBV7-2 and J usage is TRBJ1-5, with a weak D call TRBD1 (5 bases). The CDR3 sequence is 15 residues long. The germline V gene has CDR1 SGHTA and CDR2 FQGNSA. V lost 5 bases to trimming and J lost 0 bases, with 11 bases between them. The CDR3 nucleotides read TGTGCCAGCAGCGTGGTACAGGATAGCAATCAGCCCCAGCATTTT. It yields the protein CASSVVQDSNQPQHF.

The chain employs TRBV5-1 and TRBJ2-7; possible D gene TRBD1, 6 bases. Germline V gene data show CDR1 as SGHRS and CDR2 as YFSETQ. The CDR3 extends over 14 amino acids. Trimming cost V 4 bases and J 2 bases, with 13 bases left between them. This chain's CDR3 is CASSPGTLTYEQYF. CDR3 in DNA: TGCGCCAGCAGCCCCGGGACATTAACCTACGAGCAGTACTTC.

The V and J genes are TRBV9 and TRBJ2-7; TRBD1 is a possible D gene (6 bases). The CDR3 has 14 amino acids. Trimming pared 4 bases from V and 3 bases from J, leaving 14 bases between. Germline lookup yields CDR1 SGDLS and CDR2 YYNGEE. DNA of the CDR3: TGTGCCAGCAGCTTACCAACAGGGAACTACGAGCAGTACTTC. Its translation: CASSLPTGNYEQYF. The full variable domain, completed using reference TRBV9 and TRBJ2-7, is DSGVTQTPKHLITATGQRVTLRCSPRSGDLSVYWYQQSLDQGLQFLIQYYNGEERAKGNILERFSAQQFPDLHSELNLSSLELGDSALYFCASSLPTGNYEQYFGPGTRLTVT.

The CDR3 reads CAISEVGEADTQYF. The CDR3 DNA follows: TGTGCCATCAGTGAGGTGGGAGAGGCAGATACGCAGTATTTT. The chain carries TRBV10-3 and TRBJ2-3, with a weak D call TRBD2 (5 bases). In germline, CDR1 is ENHRY, CDR2 SYGVKD. The CDR3 is made up of 14 amino acids. Trimming took 2 bases from V and 4 from J, leaving 10 bases between them.

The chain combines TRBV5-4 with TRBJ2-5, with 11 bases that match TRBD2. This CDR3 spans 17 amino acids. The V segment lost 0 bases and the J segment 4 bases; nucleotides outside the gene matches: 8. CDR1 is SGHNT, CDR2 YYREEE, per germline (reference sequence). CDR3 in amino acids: CASSLGTSGRKGETQYF. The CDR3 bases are TGTGCCAGCAGCTTGGGGACTAGCGGGCGAAAGGGAGAGACCCAGTACTTC.

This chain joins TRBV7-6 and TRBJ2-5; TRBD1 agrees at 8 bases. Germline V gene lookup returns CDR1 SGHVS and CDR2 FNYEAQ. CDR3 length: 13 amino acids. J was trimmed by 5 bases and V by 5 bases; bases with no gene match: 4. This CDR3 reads CASSPRTGETQYF. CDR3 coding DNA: TGTGCCAGCAGCCCGCGGACAGGGGAGACCCAGTACTTC.